This T cell receptor (beta chain) was retrieved from a study of Graves' ophthalmopathy and Graves' hyperthyroidism. About the research overall: Specimen type is peripheral blood, obtained at initial diagnosis before any treatment.

The CDR3 has 13 amino acids. The germline V gene encodes CDR1 KGHDR and CDR2 SFDVKD. Trimming stripped 7 bases from V and 3 bases from J, with 11 bases between. It was on clinical symptoms, serum thyroxine, TRAb, thyroid ultrasound and orbital computed tomography that diagnosis relied. Amplification of the TCR beta CDR3 regions used RNA transcripts (as template). HTBI primers primed a first-round RT-PCR, and a second-round multiplex PCR followed. MiXCR was run by TCRdb on the multiplex PCR reads, yielding one entry per CDR3 protein. This sample has a few hundred thousand distinct CDR3 sequences; approximately 15% occur once, and the top ten carry approximately 7%. General observations from the study: In separating ophthalmopathy from stable hyperthyroidism, a 13-signature model achieved about 90% sensitivity and 65% to 84% specificity. Blood also contained most of the expanded thyroid clonotypes above 0.001 frequency.

This clonotype was picked up many times. Its antigen is unknown. Sequencing was done on a sample of peripheral blood. The source of this sequence is a woman aged 18-29 years with stable Graves' hyperthyroidism. This chain uses TRBV24-1 with TRBJ1-1; D not resolved. The CDR3 DNA reads as TGTGCCACCAGAGGTTATGGGGACACTGAAGCTTTCTTT. Its protein product is CATRGYGDTEAFF.